Given below is one TCR beta chain in context. As yet, its antigen is unknown. TCRdb redid the calling of the 5' RACE reads with MiXCR, one entry per CDR3 protein. The data hold 200,000 to 250,000 distinct CDR3 sequences, with roughly 8.2% observed a single time. This record comes from a study of CD8 T cells in ankylosing spondylitis. Findings and limits, study-wide: The authors reported significant enrichment of disease-linked clones in matched ankylosing spondylitis synovial fluid. Clones linked with disease were CD8+ and fairly uncommon in the peripheral blood.

Germline-derived CDR1 and CDR2 are SEHNR and FQNEAQ (reference sequence). V gave up 10 bases and J gave up 5 bases, with 22 bases separating them. This CDR3 contains 15 residues. Sequencing used blood, either unsorted or a sorted T cell fraction (not recorded which). This sequence originates from a female donor with ankylosing spondylitis or in good health (not recorded which). J is TRBJ2-3 and V is TRBV7-9; D gene ambiguous. This CDR3 is CAMGPEAPGRDTQYF. For the CDR3, the DNA is TGTGCCATGGGCCCTGAGGCCCCAGGACGAGATACGCAGTATTTT.